The 17 T cell receptor beta chains presented below share a single source sample, sequenced in a study of blood T cell repertoires in COVID-19. Clones were sequenced by immunoSEQ multiplex PCR, and TCRdb holds only the in-frame ones, with some missing. The sample consists of roughly 280,000 clones, around 93% of them appearing once. The sample was PBMCs or T cells enriched from blood (not recorded which). The receptors were sampled from a man aged 35-49 years who had been exposed to COVID-19.

This clone was seen only once. The gene calls are TRBV5-1 and TRBJ2-3; D might be TRBD2 (6 bases). This CDR3 comprises 13 residues. Germline V gene sequence: CDR1 SGHRS, CDR2 YFSETQ. V was trimmed by 4 bases and J by 9 bases, leaving 15 bases between them. The CDR3 loop reads CASSPGDGGTQYF. The CDR3 region has the DNA TGCGCCAGCAGCCCGGGAGATGGCGGAACGCAGTATTTT.

This rearrangement joins TRBV5-1 to TRBJ2-1; 9 nucleotides align to TRBD2. Trimming removed 2 bases from V and 1 base from J; junction bases left unmatched: 4. This CDR3 has 16 residues. The V gene's germline CDR1 is SGHRS and CDR2 YFSETQ. The CDR3 nucleotides are TGCGCCAGCAGCTTTAGCGGGAGCATATCCTACAATGAGCAGTTCTTC. It specifies CASSFSGSISYNEQFF.

The J gene is TRBJ2-1, the V gene TRBV14, with 7 bases lining up with TRBD1. CDR3 length: 15 residues. Germline loops: CDR1 SGHDN, CDR2 FVKESK. V lost 8 bases to trimming and J lost 0 bases; unmatched junction nucleotides: 7. CDR3 sequence (DNA): TGTGCCAGCGGGACCGCAGGGGGCTCCTACAATGAGCAGTTCTTC. Translation: CASGTAGGSYNEQFF.

The chain employs TRBV24-1 and TRBJ1-2, with D maybe TRBD1 (6 bases). The CDR3 has 12 residues. Germline V gives CDR1 KGHDR, CDR2 SFDVKD. Trimming removed 12 bases at V and 4 bases at J, with 14 bases between. CDR3 in amino acids: CAAQDSSYGYTF. CDR3 DNA sequence: TGTGCCGCGCAGGACAGCTCCTATGGCTACACCTTC.

V and J are TRBV24-1 and TRBJ1-5; 7 nucleotides align to TRBD1. V was clipped by 6 bases and J by 4 bases; unmatched bases: 5. Germline CDR1 and CDR2: KGHDR and SFDVKD. This CDR3 region has 14 residues. The CDR3 here is CATSTDRYNQPQHF. The CDR3, as DNA: TGTGCCACCAGTACGGACAGGTATAATCAGCCCCAGCATTTT.

The rearrangement joins TRBV6-2 or TRBV6-3 to TRBJ1-2, with D unresolved. The CDR3 is 12 residues long. The germline V and J ends were trimmed by 3 bases and 8 bases, with 10 bases remaining between them. Germline V gives CDR1 MNHEY, CDR2 SVGEGT. The CDR3: CASSYSRGGYTF. CDR3 bases: TGTGCCAGCAGTTATTCCCGCGGAGGCTACACCTTC.

The V call is TRBV11-2, the J call TRBJ1-5; TRBD1 might be the D (6 bases). The CDR3 has 15 residues. V was clipped by 2 bases and J by 7 bases, with 15 bases between them. Germline V gene lookup returns CDR1 SGHAT and CDR2 FQNNGV. The CDR3 is CASSLLPGANQPQHF. The DNA of the CDR3 is TGTGCCAGCAGCTTATTGCCAGGGGCGAACCAGCCCCAGCATTTT.

V gene TRBV30 combines with J gene TRBJ2-5, with a weak D call TRBD2 (7 bases). Trimming left V 3 bases short and J 5 bases short, with 16 bases between. Germline V lookup: CDR1 GTSNPN, CDR2 SVGIG (reference sequence). CDR3 length equals 14 residues. CDR3 loop: CAWREGGIFETQYF. The CDR3 bases are TGTGCCTGGAGGGAGGGGGGGATTTTCGAGACCCAGTACTTC.

This chain uses TRBV18 with TRBJ2-3, with D perhaps TRBD2 (6 bases). CDR1 is KGHSH, CDR2 LQKENI, per germline. Between the trimmed V and J ends, which lost 2 bases and 5 bases, there was a span of 14 bases. The CDR3 covers 15 residues. Here the CDR3 reads CASSPRMEGGDTQYF. DNA for the CDR3: TGTGCCAGCTCACCAAGGATGGAGGGTGGAGATACGCAGTATTTT.

This chain joins TRBV6-5 and TRBJ1-5, with D possibly TRBD1 on 6 matching bases. Deletions cut 6 bases from V and 6 bases from J, with 12 bases between. This CDR3 is 13 amino acids long. Germline V gene data show CDR1 as MNHEY and CDR2 as SVGAGI. In DNA form, the CDR3 reads TGTGCCAGCAGCTCAAACAGGGCTCAGCCCCAGCATTTT. It specifies CASSSNRAQPQHF.

The chain couples TRBV15 to TRBJ1-4, with D maybe TRBD1 (6 bases). The CDR3 is made up of 15 amino acids. V was clipped by 0 bases and J by 7 bases, with 12 bases between them. CDR1 and CDR2 from the germline V gene are LNHNV and YYDKDF (reference sequence). The CDR3 DNA follows: TGTGCCACCAGCAGAGATCCAGGGGTGGGTGAAAAACTGTTTTTT. It translates to CATSRDPGVGEKLFF.

V usage is TRBV28 and J usage is TRBJ1-4; D is uncertain. Looked up from germline, CDR1 is MDHEN and CDR2 is SYDVKM. Trimming left V 3 bases short and J 8 bases short, with 16 bases between. This CDR3 spans 15 amino acids. CDR3 residues: CASSFPSRKHEKLFF. As DNA, the CDR3 is TGTGCCAGCAGTTTCCCGTCCCGCAAACACGAAAAACTGTTTTTT.

This chain joins TRBV24-1 and TRBJ1-3, with D possibly TRBD1 on 6 matching bases. Trimming cost V 7 bases and J 8 bases, with 11 bases left between them. The germline V gene has CDR1 KGHDR and CDR2 SFDVKD. The CDR3 has 12 amino acids. CDR3 amino acids: CATRGRGDTIYF. The CDR3, as DNA: TGTGCCACCAGGGGCAGGGGCGACACCATATATTTT.

Turning to this clone: Other DNA sequences in the sample encode the same CDR3. The chain recombines TRBV9 with TRBJ2-1; TRBD2 is a possible D gene (5 bases). CDR3 length: 14 residues. Trimming took off 1 base at V and 2 bases at J, with 7 bases between the two ends. Germline CDR1 SGDLS, CDR2 YYNGEE. The CDR3 region is CASSVSGTYNEQFF. CDR3 nucleotide sequence: TGTGCCAGCAGCGTAAGCGGAACCTACAATGAGCAGTTCTTC.

This chain connects TRBV19 to TRBJ1-1; no clear D. Germline V gene lookup returns CDR1 LNHDA and CDR2 SQIVND (reference sequence). The V and J ends lost 1 base and 8 bases respectively, with 8 bases between them. The CDR3 consists of 12 residues. In DNA, the CDR3 is TGTGCCAGTAGTATAGGAAGGGAGGAAGCTTTCTTT. Amino acids: CASSIGREEAFF.

The chain employs TRBV19 and TRBJ2-7; possibly TRBD1 for D (5 bases). The CDR3 length is 15 residues. Trimming cost V 2 bases and J 1 base, with 12 bases left between them. The germline V gene encodes CDR1 LNHDA and CDR2 SQIVND (reference sequence). CDR3 coding DNA: TGTGCCAGTAGTATATCAGGGTTCCTTTCCTACGAGCAGTACTTC. This gives the protein CASSISGFLSYEQYF.

The J gene is TRBJ2-2, the V gene TRBV19, with D unresolved. There are 17 residues in the CDR3. The V and J ends lost 3 bases and 0 bases respectively, with 14 bases between them. CDR1 and CDR2 (germline): LNHDA, SQIVND (reference sequence). CDR3 loop: CASSILLVYSNTGELFF. The DNA of the CDR3 is TGTGCCAGTAGTATCCTACTCGTTTATTCGAACACCGGGGAGCTGTTTTTT.